The 2 T cell receptor beta chains presented below share a single source sample, sequenced in a study of blood T cell repertoires in COVID-19. The protocol was immunoSEQ multiplex PCR, while the TCRdb copy is restricted to in-frame clones and leaves out a portion. The table includes approximately 280,000 clones, around 87% detected once. Sequencing was done on a sample of PBMCs or T cells enriched from blood (not recorded which). These receptor sequences come from a woman younger than 30 with acute COVID-19.

CDR3 bases: TGTGCCAGTAGTCTCAAGGGGGGGATAAACTATGGCTACACCTTC. This sequence encodes CASSLKGGINYGYTF. The chain has TRBV19 and TRBJ1-2; possible D gene TRBD1, 6 bases. CDR1 is LNHDA and CDR2 is SQIVND in the germline V gene (reference sequence). Trimming left V 5 bases short and J 2 bases short, with 15 bases between. The CDR3 totals 15 residues.

Written as DNA, the CDR3 is TGTGCCAGCAGTCCAGGACTAGCGGGGTTAACCTCCTACAATGAGCAGTTCTTC. This encodes CASSPGLAGLTSYNEQFF. The chain employs TRBV27 and TRBJ2-1, with 12 bases identical to TRBD2. The CDR3 is 18 residues long. CDR1 is MNHEY, CDR2 SMNVEV, per germline (reference sequence). J lost 0 bases, V lost 5 bases, and 8 bases had no gene match.